A selection of T cell receptor beta chains follows, all from one sample in a study of CD8 T cells in ankylosing spondylitis. TCRdb recomputed calls from the 5' RACE reads with MiXCR, one row per CDR3 protein. This table holds some 130,000 distinct CDR3 sequences, 12% to 15% found once. Material for sequencing was blood, either unsorted or a sorted T cell fraction (not recorded which). The receptor set was obtained from a female donor with ankylosing spondylitis or in good health (not recorded which). Both conserved end residues are part of each CDR3. The D gene is left open where the match is weak. Clone sizes are given selectively: once, few, many, or a class where the clone is expanded.

>TRBD1|TRBV18|once|TRBJ2-5
CASSPIQGETQYF
TGTGCCAGCTCACCAATACAGGGGGAGACCCAGTACTTC
>.|TRBV6-5|.|TRBJ2-2
CASVWGPGGELFF
TGTGCCAGCGTTTGGGGGCCCGGTGGGGAGCTGTTTTTT
>.|TRBV6-1|many|TRBJ1-2
CASSPLGGPNYGYTF
TGTGCCAGCAGCCCCTTGGGGGGGCCTAACTATGGCTACACCTTC
>TRBD2|TRBV12-3/TRBV12-4|medium-sized|TRBJ2-5
CASSFAGVGETQYF
TGTGCCAGCAGTTTTGCGGGAGTCGGTGAGACCCAGTACTTC
>.|TRBV19|.|TRBJ2-1
CATIAGAYKGEQFF
TGTGCCACCATAGCAGGGGCTTACAAGGGTGAGCAGTTCTTC
>TRBD2|TRBV29-1|many|TRBJ2-1
CSVEPRLAGNEQFF
TGCAGCGTTGAACCCCGGCTAGCGGGTAACGAGCAGTTCTTC
>TRBD2|TRBV6-2/TRBV6-3|.|TRBJ2-7
CASSYSPSAGGLYF
TGTGCCAGCAGCTACTCGCCTTCGGCGGGAGGTCTGTACTTC
>.|TRBV9|few|TRBJ1-1
CASSVARGRTEAFF
TGTGCCAGCAGCGTAGCGCGGGGGAGGACTGAAGCTTTCTTT
>.|TRBV29-1|many|TRBJ2-3
CSVELSTDTQYF
TGCAGCGTTGAGTTAAGCACAGATACGCAGTATTTT
>.|TRBV20-1|many|TRBJ2-4
CSARDPGKAKNIQYF
TGCAGTGCTAGAGATCCCGGCAAAGCCAAAAACATTCAGTACTTC
>.|TRBV12-3/TRBV12-4|few|TRBJ1-6
CASRGTNSPLHF
TGTGCCAGCAGGGGTACCAATTCACCCCTCCACTTT
>TRBD2|TRBV13|few|TRBJ2-7
CASSLAGAGGPYEQYF
TGTGCCAGCAGCTTAGCTGGCGCGGGAGGACCCTACGAGCAGTACTTC
>TRBD2|TRBV20-1|few|TRBJ2-1
CSARSVTSSYNEQFF
TGCAGTGCTAGAAGCGTGACTAGCAGTTACAATGAGCAGTTCTTC
>.|TRBV12-3/TRBV12-4|.|TRBJ1-5
CTSSLAGLYQPQHF
TGTACCAGCAGTTTAGCCGGACTCTATCAGCCCCAGCATTTT
>TRBD2|TRBV5-1|many|TRBJ2-1
CASSPNGGGLEGNEQFF
TGCGCCAGCAGCCCCAACGGGGGGGGACTAGAGGGCAATGAGCAGTTCTTC
>TRBD1|TRBV20-1|many|TRBJ1-2
CSAPTGYGYTF
TGCAGTGCCCCGACAGGGTATGGCTACACCTTC
>TRBD2|TRBV10-2|many|TRBJ2-7
CASSLLLGLAGGRPYEQYF
TGCGCCAGCAGTCTTCTTTTGGGACTAGCGGGAGGCCGGCCCTACGAGCAGTACTTC
>TRBD1|TRBV30|many|TRBJ1-5
CAWGTGISQPQHF
TGTGCCTGGGGGACAGGCATCAGCCAGCCCCAGCATTTT
>TRBD2|TRBV7-3|.|TRBJ2-1
CASSGAGSGNEQFF
TGTGCCAGCAGCGGGGCGGGTAGCGGGAATGAGCAGTTCTTC
>TRBD1|TRBV15|.|TRBJ2-5
CATSRRRTGRVETQYF
TGTGCCACCAGCAGACGGAGGACAGGCCGGGTCGAGACCCAGTACTTC
>.|TRBV7-9|many|TRBJ2-3
CASSLVQGADTQYF
TGTGCCAGCAGCTTAGTCCAAGGGGCAGATACGCAGTATTTT
>TRBD2|TRBV7-2|few|TRBJ2-5
CASSLALAGVGETQYF
TGTGCCAGCAGCTTAGCCCTAGCGGGAGTAGGAGAGACCCAGTACTTC
>.|TRBV7-9|few|TRBJ2-7
CASSRGVVGQHYEQYF
TGTGCCAGCAGCCGCGGAGTCGTTGGACAACACTACGAGCAGTACTTC
>TRBD1|TRBV4-1|few|TRBJ1-2
CASSQEARGQGGYTF
TGCGCCAGCAGCCAAGAGGCCAGGGGGCAAGGTGGCTACACCTTC
>.|TRBV7-2|.|TRBJ2-7
CASSLASSYEQYF
TGTGCCAGCAGCTTAGCGTCCTCCTACGAGCAGTACTTC
>.|TRBV12-3/TRBV12-4|.|TRBJ2-5
CASSLRRQPKETQYF
TGTGCCAGCAGTTTAAGGCGGCAGCCTAAAGAGACCCAGTACTTC
>.|TRBV18|many|TRBJ2-3
CASSRIDTDTQYF
TGTGCCAGCTCACGTATCGACACAGATACGCAGTATTTT
>.|TRBV5-1|many|TRBJ2-1
CASSLGSVGSLGSYNEQFF
TGCGCCAGCAGCTTGGGGTCGGTCGGTTCGCTGGGGTCCTACAATGAGCAGTTCTTC